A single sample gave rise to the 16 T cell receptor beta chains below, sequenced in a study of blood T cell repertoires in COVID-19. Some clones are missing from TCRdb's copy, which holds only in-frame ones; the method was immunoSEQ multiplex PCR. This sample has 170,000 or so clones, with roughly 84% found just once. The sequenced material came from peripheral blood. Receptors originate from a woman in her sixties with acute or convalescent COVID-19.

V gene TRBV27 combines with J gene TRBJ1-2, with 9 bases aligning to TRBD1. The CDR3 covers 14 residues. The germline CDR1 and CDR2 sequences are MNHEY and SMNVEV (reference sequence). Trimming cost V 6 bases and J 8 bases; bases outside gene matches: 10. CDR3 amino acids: CASRTGQGLGGYTF. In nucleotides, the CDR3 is TGTGCCAGCAGGACGGGACAGGGTCTAGGAGGCTACACCTTC.

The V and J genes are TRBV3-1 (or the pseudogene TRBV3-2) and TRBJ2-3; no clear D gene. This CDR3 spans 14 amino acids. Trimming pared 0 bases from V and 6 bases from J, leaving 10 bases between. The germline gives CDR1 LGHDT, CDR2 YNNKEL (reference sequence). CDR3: CASSQDYYGDTQYF. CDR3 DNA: TGTGCCAGCAGCCAAGATTACTACGGTGATACGCAGTATTTT.

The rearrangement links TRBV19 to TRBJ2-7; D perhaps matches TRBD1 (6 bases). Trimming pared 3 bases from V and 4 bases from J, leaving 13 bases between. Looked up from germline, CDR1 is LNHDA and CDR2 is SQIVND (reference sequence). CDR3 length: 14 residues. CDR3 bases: TGTGCCAGTAGTATCGCGCAGGGGCCGTACGAGCAGTACTTC. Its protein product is CASSIAQGPYEQYF. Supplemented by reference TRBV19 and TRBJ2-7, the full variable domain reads DGGITQSPKYLFRKEGQNVTLSCEQNLNHDAMYWYRQDPGQGLRLIYYSQIVNDFQKGDIAEGYSVSREKKESFPLTVTSAQKNPTAFYLCASSIAQGPYEQYFGPGTRLTVT.

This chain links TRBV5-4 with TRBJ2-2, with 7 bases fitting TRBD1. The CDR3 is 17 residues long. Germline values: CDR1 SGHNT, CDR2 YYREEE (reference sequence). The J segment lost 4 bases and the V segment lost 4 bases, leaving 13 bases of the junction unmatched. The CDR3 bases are TGTGCCAGCAGCGGGACAGCGCTGACTTCCACCACCGGGGAGCTGTTTTTT. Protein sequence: CASSGTALTSTTGELFF.

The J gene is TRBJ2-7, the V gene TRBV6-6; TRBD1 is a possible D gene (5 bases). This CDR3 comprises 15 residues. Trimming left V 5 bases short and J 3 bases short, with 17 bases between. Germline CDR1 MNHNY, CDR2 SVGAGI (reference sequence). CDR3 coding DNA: TGTGCCAGCAGTCAGCCCCAGGGTAACTACTACGAGCAGTACTTC. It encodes CASSQPQGNYYEQYF.

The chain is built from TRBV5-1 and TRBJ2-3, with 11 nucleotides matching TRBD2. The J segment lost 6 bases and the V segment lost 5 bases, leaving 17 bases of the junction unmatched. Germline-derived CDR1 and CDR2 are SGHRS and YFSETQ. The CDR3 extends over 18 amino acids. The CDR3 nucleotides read TGCGCCAGCAGTTTTGGGTTTAGCGGGGGGGCCAAAAGGGATACGCAGTATTTT. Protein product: CASSFGFSGGAKRDTQYF.

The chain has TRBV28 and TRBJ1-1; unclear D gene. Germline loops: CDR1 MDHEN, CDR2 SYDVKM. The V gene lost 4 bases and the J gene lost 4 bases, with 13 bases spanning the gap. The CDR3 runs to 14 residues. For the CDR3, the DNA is TGTGCCAGCAGTTCCCCGCCCGGGGTCACTGAAGCTTTCTTT. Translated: CASSSPPGVTEAFF.

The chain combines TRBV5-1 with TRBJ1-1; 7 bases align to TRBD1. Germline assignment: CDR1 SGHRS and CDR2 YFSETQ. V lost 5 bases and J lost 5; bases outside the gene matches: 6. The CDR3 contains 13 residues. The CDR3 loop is CASSIQGRTEAFF. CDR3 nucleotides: TGCGCCAGCAGTATACAGGGGAGGACTGAAGCTTTCTTT.

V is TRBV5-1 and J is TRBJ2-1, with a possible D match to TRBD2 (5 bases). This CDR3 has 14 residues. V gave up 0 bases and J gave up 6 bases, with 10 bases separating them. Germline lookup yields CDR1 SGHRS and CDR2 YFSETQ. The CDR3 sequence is CASSLVVSANEQFF. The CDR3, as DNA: TGCGCCAGCAGCTTGGTGGTTAGCGCCAATGAGCAGTTCTTC.

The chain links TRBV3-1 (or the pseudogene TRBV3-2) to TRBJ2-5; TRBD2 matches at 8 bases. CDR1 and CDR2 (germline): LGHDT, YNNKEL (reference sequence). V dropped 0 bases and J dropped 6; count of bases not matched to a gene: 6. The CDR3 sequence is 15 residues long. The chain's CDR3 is CASSQDPGTSKTQYF. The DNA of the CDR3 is TGTGCCAGCAGCCAAGATCCAGGGACTAGTAAGACCCAGTACTTC.

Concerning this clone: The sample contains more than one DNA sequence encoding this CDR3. CDR3 loop: CASSVGGSNQPQHF. The CDR3, as DNA: TGTGCCAGCAGCGTAGGAGGGAGCAATCAGCCCCAGCATTTT. This rearrangement joins TRBV9 to TRBJ1-5; D remains ambiguous. V lost 0 bases to trimming and J lost 1 base, with 5 bases between them. The CDR3 contains 14 residues. Germline V lookup: CDR1 SGDLS, CDR2 YYNGEE.

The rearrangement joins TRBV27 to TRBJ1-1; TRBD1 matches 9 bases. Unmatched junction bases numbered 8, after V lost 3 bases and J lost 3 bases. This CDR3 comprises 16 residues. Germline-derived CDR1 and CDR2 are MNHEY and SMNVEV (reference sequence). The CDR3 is CASSLGPYRGHTEAFF. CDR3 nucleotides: TGTGCCAGCAGTTTGGGTCCCTACAGGGGGCACACTGAAGCTTTCTTT.

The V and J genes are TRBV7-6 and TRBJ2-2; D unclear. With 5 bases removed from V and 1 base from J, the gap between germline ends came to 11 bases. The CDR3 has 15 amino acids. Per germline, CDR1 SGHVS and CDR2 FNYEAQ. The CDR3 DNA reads TGTGCCAGCAGCCACGCGGTTATGAACACCGGGGAGCTGTTTTTT. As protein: CASSHAVMNTGELFF.

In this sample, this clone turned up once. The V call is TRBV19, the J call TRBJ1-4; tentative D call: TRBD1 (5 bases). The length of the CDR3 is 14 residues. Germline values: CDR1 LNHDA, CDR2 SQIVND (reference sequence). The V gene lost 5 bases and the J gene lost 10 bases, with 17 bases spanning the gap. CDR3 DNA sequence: TGTGCCAGTAGTGAGAGACAGTCCTTCTCAAAACTGTTTTTT. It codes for CASSERQSFSKLFF.

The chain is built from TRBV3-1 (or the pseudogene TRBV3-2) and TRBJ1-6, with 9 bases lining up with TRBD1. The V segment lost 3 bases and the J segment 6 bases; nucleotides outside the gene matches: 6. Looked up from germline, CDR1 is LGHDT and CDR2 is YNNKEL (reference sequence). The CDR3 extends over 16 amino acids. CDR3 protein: CASSHGTGQGNSPLHF. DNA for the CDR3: TGTGCCAGCAGCCATGGGACAGGGCAGGGTAATTCACCCCTCCACTTT.

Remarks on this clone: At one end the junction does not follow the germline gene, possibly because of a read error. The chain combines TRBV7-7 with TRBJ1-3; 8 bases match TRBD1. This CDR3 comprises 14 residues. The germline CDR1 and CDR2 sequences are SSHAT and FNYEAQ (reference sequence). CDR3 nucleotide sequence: TGTGCTAGCAGTCCACAGGGGGCTGGAAACACCATATATTTT. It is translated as CASSPQGAGNTIYF.